The clone carrying this TCR beta chain was counted a single time. Its target is unknown. It was CD45RO-negative cells, positively selected for CCR7, that made up naive CD8 cells, with terminally differentiated effector memory CD45RA+ cells excluded. The study drew its donors from healthy HIV-negative adults without recent acute infections or vaccinations. The data derive from a study of shared clonotypes between healthy human individuals. Findings of the study overall: Relative to their counterparts shared across all four donors, non-shared clonotypes exhibited diminished generation probabilities. Measured sharing among donors was expected to vary with sequencing depth. Genetic and exposure-history diversity was limited by the small donor number.

The CDR3 length is 13 residues. The germline CDR1 and CDR2 sequences are SNHLY and FYNNEI. Trimming left V 8 bases short and J 1 base short, with 10 bases between. Libraries were prepared by immunoSEQ multiplex PCR; TCRdb keeps only in-frame clonotypes and omits some of them. The data show around 2.1 million clones, approximately 94% seen once. The chain recombines TRBV2 with TRBJ2-3; TRBD1 is a possible D gene (5 bases). The sequenced sample was naive CD8+ T cells from PBMCs. This TCR was sampled from a man aged 18 to 35 in good health. Some clones in this sample may be carry-over from other donors' samples. CDR3 in amino acids: CASPGAGTDTQYF. CDR3 DNA: TGTGCCAGCCCTGGGGCGGGCACAGATACGCAGTATTTT.